The 14 T cell receptor beta chains presented below share a single source sample, sequenced in a study of molecular identifiers for immune sequencing clone quantification (dated by TCRdb to 2017 to 2018). Library prep was done by PCR. The sample was run on an Illumina HiSeq 4000. TCRdb reprocessed the public reads (quality trimming at Q25 with fastp, clone calling with MiXCR) and kept in-frame beta chains. Entries that share a CDR3 protein sequence are merged under the most common genes and DNA. The sample contains under 600,000 distinct CDR3 sequences, about 22% of them found a single time. The ten largest clones represent about 0.78% of the sample. The sequenced sample was naive CD8+ T cells from blood, with Jurkat cell RNA spiked in. What this sample's cell subset or site label stands for: FACS-sorted CD8+CD4-CCR7+CD45RA+ naive T cells. The receptors were gathered from a human donor in good health. Some libraries in this study had Jurkat cell RNA spiked in.

This clonotype came up a few times. The chain carries TRBV15 and TRBJ2-2; D gene uncertain. The CDR3 is 13 residues long. CDR1 LNHNV and CDR2 YYDKDF come from the germline V gene (reference sequence). V gave up 10 bases and J gave up 2 bases, with 11 bases separating them. The CDR3 coding sequence is TGTGCCATTTTCGAGGTTAACACCGGGGAGCTGTTTTTT. It is translated as CAIFEVNTGELFF.

This clonotype was observed a few times. This chain connects TRBV5-4 to TRBJ2-7, with a possible D match to TRBD2 (5 bases). The CDR3 is made up of 16 amino acids. CDR1 and CDR2 (germline): SGHNT, YYREEE (reference sequence). V dropped 0 bases and J dropped 3 bases, with 16 bases sitting between them. The CDR3 loop is CASSLEFGAAIYEQYF. The CDR3 coding sequence is TGTGCCAGCAGCTTGGAATTCGGAGCGGCGATCTACGAGCAGTACTTC.

The rearrangement joins TRBV6-6 to TRBJ2-7; no clear D. Trimming removed 8 bases at V and 5 bases at J, with 19 bases between. CDR3 length: 14 amino acids. Germline V CDR1 and CDR2: MNHNY, SVGAGI (reference sequence). CDR3 coding DNA: TGTGCCAGCGGAGCCGGGCCCCCAGCCCACGAGCAGTACTTC. Residues: CASGAGPPAHEQYF.

This clonotype has at least ten counts. The genes are TRBV12-3 or TRBV12-4 and TRBJ1-5; 7 bases line up with TRBD1. Trimming at V came to 6 bases and at J to 5 bases, leaving 13 bases not matched to a gene. The CDR3 is made up of 16 amino acids. CDR3 in amino acids: CASSDLASGGYQPQHF. The CDR3 DNA reads as TGTGCCAGCAGCGATTTAGCGTCAGGGGGATATCAGCCCCAGCATTTT.

This clonotype occurred a few times. The chain joins TRBV25-1 to TRBJ2-2, with 13 nucleotides matching TRBD2. Germline V gene sequence: CDR1 MGHDK, CDR2 SYGVNS. Germline trimming cut 4 bases from V and 6 bases from J; bases unmatched to any gene: 5. The CDR3 is 16 residues long. The CDR3 reads CASSGTSGGLSGELFF. DNA of the CDR3: TGTGCCAGCAGTGGGACTAGCGGGGGTTTGTCCGGGGAGCTGTTTTTT. The whole variable domain, remainder taken from reference TRBV25-1 and TRBJ2-2, is EADIYQTPRYLVIGTGKKITLECSQTMGHDKMYWYQQDPGMELHLIHYSYGVNSTEKGDLSSESTVSRIRTEHFPLTLESARPSHTSQYLCASSGTSGGLSGELFFGEGSRLTVL.

Details on this clonotype: A read error is possible here, since a much larger clone lies one base away. The chain couples TRBV6-2 or TRBV6-3 to TRBJ1-1; D remains ambiguous. The ends were cut back, 8 bases at V and 0 bases at J, with 10 bases in the middle. CDR3 length equals 13 residues. The V gene's germline CDR1 is MNHEY and CDR2 SVGEGT. CDR3 protein: CASPWSMNTEAFF. In DNA, the CDR3 is TGTGCCAGCCCCTGGAGCATGAACACTGAAGCTTTCTTT.

On this clonotype itself: A much larger clone differs by one base, so this may be a read error. V gene TRBV20-1 combines with J gene TRBJ2-7; D not resolved. Per the germline V gene, CDR1 is DFQATT and CDR2 is SNEGSKA (reference sequence). V was cut by 0 bases and J by 0 bases, with 9 bases left in between. The CDR3 consists of 14 residues. This CDR3 reads CSARDPESSYEQYF. CDR3 sequence (DNA): TGCAGTGCTAGAGATCCGGAAAGCTCCTACGAGCAGTACTTC.

The sample holds a few counts of this clonotype. The genes are TRBV3-1 and TRBJ2-2; the D gene could be TRBD1 or TRBD2 (7 bases each). V was trimmed by 1 base and J by 2 bases, leaving 14 bases between them. Germline V lookup: CDR1 LGHDT, CDR2 YNNKEL (reference sequence). The CDR3 loop spans 17 amino acids. The CDR3 reads CASSQVGGTENTGELFF. The CDR3 nucleotides read TGTGCCAGCAGCCAAGTGGGGGGGACAGAAAACACCGGGGAGCTGTTTTTT.

A few counts support this clonotype. The genes are TRBV6-5 and TRBJ2-7; tentative D call: TRBD2 (6 bases). The V and J ends lost 2 bases and 3 bases respectively, with 11 bases between them. Germline CDR1 reads MNHEY; CDR2 reads SVGAGI. CDR3 length: 14 residues. CDR3 DNA sequence: TGTGCCAGCAGTTACGGTCCGGGGGACTACGAGCAGTACTTC. It encodes CASSYGPGDYEQYF.

CDR3 sequence (DNA): TGCGCCAGCAGCCAAGCGGAAGGGCCCTCCTACGAGCAGTACTTC. Protein: CASSQAEGPSYEQYF. This chain connects TRBV4-3 to TRBJ2-7; D unclear. V lost 1 base, J lost 0 bases, and 10 bases lay in between. There are 15 residues in the CDR3. In germline, CDR1 is LGHNA, CDR2 YSLEER.

Comments on this clonotype: Being one base from a much bigger clone, this may be a read error. This sequence joins TRBV7-9 and TRBJ2-5, with 7 bases that match TRBD1. CDR3 size: 15 residues. Per germline, CDR1 SEHNR and CDR2 FQNEAQ (reference sequence). The CDR3 loop reads CASSLDPGQQETRYF. The CDR3 DNA reads TGTGCCAGCAGCTTAGATCCGGGACAGCAAGAGACCCGGTACTTC.

This clonotype was found a few times. The genes are TRBV7-9 and TRBJ2-7, with a possible D match to TRBD2 (5 bases). Looked up from germline, CDR1 is SEHNR and CDR2 is FQNEAQ (reference sequence). This CDR3 comprises 18 residues. Trimming cost V 4 bases and J 3 bases, with 25 bases left between them. The CDR3 is CASSSPLDGAQTSYEQYF. The CDR3 nucleotides are TGTGCCAGCAGCTCGCCCCTGGACGGAGCCCAAACTAGCTACGAGCAGTACTTC.

Of note for this clonotype: Compared with germline, one end of the junction differs, possibly owing to a read error. The chain carries TRBV7-8 and TRBJ1-5; D not resolved. This CDR3 comprises 14 residues. Germline assignment: CDR1 SGHVS and CDR2 FQNEAQ. CDR3 coding DNA: TGTGCCAGCGGCTTAAGAGGCTCCAATCAGCCCCAGCATTTT. Its translation is CASGLRGSNQPQHF.

This chain links TRBV30 with TRBJ1-1; no clear D. The germline V and J ends were trimmed by 1 base and 6 bases, with 15 bases remaining between them. This CDR3 is built from 14 residues. Germline V gives CDR1 GTSNPN, CDR2 SVGIG (reference sequence). CDR3 sequence reads: CAWSDSDRYAEAFF. The CDR3 region has the DNA TGTGCCTGGAGTGATAGTGACCGTTATGCTGAAGCTTTCTTT.